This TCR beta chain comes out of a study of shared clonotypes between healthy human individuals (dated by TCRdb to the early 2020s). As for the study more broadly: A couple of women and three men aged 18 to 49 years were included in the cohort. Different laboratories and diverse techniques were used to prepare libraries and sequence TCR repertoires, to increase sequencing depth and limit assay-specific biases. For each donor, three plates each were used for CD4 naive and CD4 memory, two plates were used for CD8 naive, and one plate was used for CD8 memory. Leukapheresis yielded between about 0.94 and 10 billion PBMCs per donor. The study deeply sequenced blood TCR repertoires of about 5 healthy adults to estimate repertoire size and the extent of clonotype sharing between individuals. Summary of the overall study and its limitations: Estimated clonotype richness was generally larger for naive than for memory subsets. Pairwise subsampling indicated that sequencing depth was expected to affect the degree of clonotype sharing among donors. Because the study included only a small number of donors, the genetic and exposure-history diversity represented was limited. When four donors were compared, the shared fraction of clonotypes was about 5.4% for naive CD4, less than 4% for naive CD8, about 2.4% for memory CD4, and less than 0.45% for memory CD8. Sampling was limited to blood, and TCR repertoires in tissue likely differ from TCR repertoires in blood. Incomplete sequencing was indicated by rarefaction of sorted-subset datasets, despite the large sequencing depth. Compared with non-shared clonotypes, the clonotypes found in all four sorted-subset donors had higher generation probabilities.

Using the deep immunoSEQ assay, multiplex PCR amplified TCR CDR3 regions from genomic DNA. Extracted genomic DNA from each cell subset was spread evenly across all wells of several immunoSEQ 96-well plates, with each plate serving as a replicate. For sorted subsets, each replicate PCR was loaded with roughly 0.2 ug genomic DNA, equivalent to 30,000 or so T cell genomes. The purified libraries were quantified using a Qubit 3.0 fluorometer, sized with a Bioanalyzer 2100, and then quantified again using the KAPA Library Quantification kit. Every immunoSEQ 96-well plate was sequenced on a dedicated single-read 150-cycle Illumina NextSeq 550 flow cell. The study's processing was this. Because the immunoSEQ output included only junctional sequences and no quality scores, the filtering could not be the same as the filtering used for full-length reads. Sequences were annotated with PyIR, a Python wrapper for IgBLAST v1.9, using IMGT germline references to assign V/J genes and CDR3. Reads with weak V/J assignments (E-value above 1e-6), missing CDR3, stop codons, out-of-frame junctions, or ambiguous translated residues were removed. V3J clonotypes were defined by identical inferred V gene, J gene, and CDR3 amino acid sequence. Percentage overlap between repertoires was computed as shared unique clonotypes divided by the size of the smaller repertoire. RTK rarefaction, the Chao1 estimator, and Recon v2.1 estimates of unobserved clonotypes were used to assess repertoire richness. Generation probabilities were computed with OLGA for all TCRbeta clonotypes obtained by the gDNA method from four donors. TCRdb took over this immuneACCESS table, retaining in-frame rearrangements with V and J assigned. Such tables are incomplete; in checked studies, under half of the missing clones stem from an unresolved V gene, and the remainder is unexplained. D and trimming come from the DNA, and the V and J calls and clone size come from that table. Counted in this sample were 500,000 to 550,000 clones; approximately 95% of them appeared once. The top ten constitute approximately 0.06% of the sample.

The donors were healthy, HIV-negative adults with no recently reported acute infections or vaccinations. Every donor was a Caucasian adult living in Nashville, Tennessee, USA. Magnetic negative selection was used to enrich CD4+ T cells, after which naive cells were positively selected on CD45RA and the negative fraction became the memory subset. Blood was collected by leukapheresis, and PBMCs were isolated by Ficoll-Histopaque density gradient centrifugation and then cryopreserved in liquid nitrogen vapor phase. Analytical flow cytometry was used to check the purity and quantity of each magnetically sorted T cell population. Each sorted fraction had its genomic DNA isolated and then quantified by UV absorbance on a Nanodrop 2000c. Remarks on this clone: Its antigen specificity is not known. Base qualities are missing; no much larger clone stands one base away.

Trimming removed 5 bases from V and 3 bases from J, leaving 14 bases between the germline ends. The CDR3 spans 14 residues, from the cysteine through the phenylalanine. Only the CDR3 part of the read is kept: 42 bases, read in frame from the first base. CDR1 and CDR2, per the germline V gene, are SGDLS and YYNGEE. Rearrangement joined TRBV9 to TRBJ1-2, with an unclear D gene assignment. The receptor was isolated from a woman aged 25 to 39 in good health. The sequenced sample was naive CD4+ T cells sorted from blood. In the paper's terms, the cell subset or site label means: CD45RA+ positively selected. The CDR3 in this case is CASSIQPDDYGYTF. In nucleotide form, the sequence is TGTGCCAGCAGTATTCAGCCCGACGACTATGGCTACACCTTC.